The entry that follows covers one T cell receptor beta chain sequence. Random hexamers primed reverse transcription of about 0.45 to 1 ug RNA. It was immunoSEQ multiplex PCR that amplified TCR beta CDR3 across 54 Vbeta and 13 Jbeta. TCRdb re-called the immunoSEQ multiplex PCR reads through MiXCR, storing one row per CDR3 protein. Of about 130,000 distinct CDR3 sequences in the sample, 91% are singletons; the top ten hold over 0.2%. This sample was taken from a study of CD8 T cells in Susac syndrome. Both CD4+ and CD8+ T cells were negatively isolated, and TEMRA cells underwent FACS enrichment. The CDR3 totals 13 residues. Germline CDR1 is SGHVS and CDR2 is FQNEAQ. V gave up 1 base and J gave up 7 bases, with 7 bases separating them.

The chain employs TRBV7-8 and TRBJ1-4; no reliable D call. Sequencing used CD8+ T cells from PBMCs. This TCR derives from a human donor with multiple sclerosis. CDR3 protein: CASSLGGGEKLFF. The DNA of the CDR3 is TGTGCCAGCAGCTTAGGAGGAGGTGAAAAACTGTTTTTT.